This TCR beta chain derives from a study of blood T cell repertoires in COVID-19 (dated by TCRdb to the early 2020s). Turning to the overall study: Collaborator samples came from the United States, Italy and Spain and covered acute and convalescent phases of COVID-19. The material from the prospective study consisted of cDNA or gDNA derived from T cells, B-cell-depleted T cells, or PBMCs. Deeply sampled blood TCRbeta repertoires from subjects exposed to, actively infected with, or recovered from COVID-19 were included in the dataset. The repertoires were released in a freely available public database meant as a resource for research on the immune response to SARS-CoV-2. The samples were drawn from two sources: the first 160 participants of the ongoing ImmuneRACE study, and over 950 subjects contributed by 6 global collaborators. Nearly every sample came with metadata listing a de-identified subject ID, COVID-19 status, age in years and sex. Where available, HLA class I and class II types were taken from metadata supplied by the sample provider and were not determined by assay-based typing.

Broad study findings and their caveats: The quantity of clinical and demographic metadata differed by source and by participant and was supplied without curation.

Collaborating institutions collected whole blood in K2EDTA tubes following their own protocols. For TCRbeta analysis, collaborators shipped samples as frozen whole blood, isolated PBMCs, or DNA extracted from either of those sample types. This clone showed up just once. Its antigen is still unknown. Nothing much larger sits one base from this clone, and base qualities are not available. V drops 5 bases and J drops 8 bases, leaving 12 bases in between. CDR3 length: 13 amino acids, cysteine to phenylalanine. Solely the CDR3 DNA is kept, with 39 bases framed from the first base. TCRbeta CDR3 regions were amplified from genomic DNA using the immunoSEQ Assay, a bias-controlled multiplex PCR. The study's own analysis went as follows. The number of nucleated cells in each sample was estimated by amplification of reference gene primers within the assay. To quantify the absolute abundance of each unique TCRbeta CDR3 rearrangement, sequence reads were collapsed and filtered. Productive Simpson clonality was computed per sample as the square root of Simpson's diversity index over productive rearrangements. The table was pulled from immuneACCESS by TCRdb, which kept in-frame rearrangements only. Such tables lose some clones; where checked, under half of the loss comes from unresolved V genes, and the rest has no known cause. That table supplies the V and J calls and clone size; D and trimming were determined from the DNA. The sample table contains about 140,000 clones; only one count was recorded for 65% to 85% of them. Jointly, the top ten make up more than 3.5% of the sample.

Here the chain combines TRBV12-3 or TRBV12-4 and TRBJ1-4; D gene: possibly TRBD1, on 6 matching bases. Specimen: peripheral blood. The receptor's source is a woman aged 55-70 years with acute or convalescent COVID-19. The CDR3 protein sequence reads: CASSHRVGEKLFF. At the DNA level, the sequence is TGTGCCAGCAGTCACAGGGTTGGCGAAAAACTGTTTTTT.